The rows below give T cell receptor beta chains drawn from one sample of a study of neoadjuvant anti-PD-1 for oral cavity cancer. Data came from immunoSEQ multiplex PCR; TCRdb stores just in-frame clones and leaves some out. The sample has about 15,000 clones, around 40% seen once; the top ten hold roughly 40%. Here the sequenced sample was tumor tissue, taken after nivolumab (anti-PD-1) treatment. Receptor source: a person aged 40-85 years with oral cavity squamous cell carcinoma. The CDR3 runs from the conserved cysteine through the conserved F or W. The D gene is left open where the match is weak. Clone size appears in some rows only: once, few, many, or a class for an expanded clone.

V,J,D,size,CDR3,DNA
TRBV27,TRBJ2-7,-,few,CASSYRDLNSYEQYF,TGTGCCAGCAGTTACCGGGACCTTAACTCCTACGAGCAGTACTTC
TRBV19,TRBJ1-5,-,medium-sized,CASNWNSNQPQHF,TGTGCCAGTAACTGGAATAGCAATCAGCCCCAGCATTTT
TRBV28,TRBJ2-7,TRBD1,few,CASSPGDRSYEQYF,TGTGCCAGCAGTCCAGGGGACAGGTCCTACGAGCAGTACTTC
TRBV11-2,TRBJ1-2,TRBD1,-,CASSLSGQGGSYGYTF,TGTGCCAGCAGCTTATCTGGACAGGGGGGAAGTTATGGCTACACCTTC
TRBV7-2,TRBJ2-1,-,-,CASSLGGREGTEQFF,TGTGCCAGCAGCTTAGGAGGGCGGGAAGGGACTGAGCAGTTCTTC
TRBV4-3,TRBJ2-7,-,many,CASSQGQRYEQYF,TGCGCCAGCAGCCAAGGACAGAGGTACGAGCAGTACTTC
TRBV5-6,TRBJ2-1,-,-,CASSPGLYNEQFF,TGTGCCAGCAGCCCCGGACTGTACAATGAGCAGTTCTTC
TRBV7-8,TRBJ1-2,-,-,CASSLQGSSYGYTF,TGTGCCAGCAGCTTACAGGGATCTAGCTATGGCTACACCTTC
TRBV19,TRBJ1-5,-,few,CASSIGHVNQPQHF,TGTGCCAGTAGTATTGGACACGTCAATCAGCCCCAGCATTTT
TRBV7-9,TRBJ2-5,TRBD2,-,CASSQLANQETQYF,TGTGCCAGCAGCCAACTAGCGAACCAAGAGACCCAGTACTTC
TRBV7-8,TRBJ1-1,TRBD1,few,CASSYYRGRYNTEAFF,TGTGCCAGCAGCTACTACAGGGGTAGATACAACACTGAAGCTTTCTTT
TRBV4-2,TRBJ1-1,-,few,CASSHPKGGMNTEAFF,TGTGCCAGCAGCCACCCCAAGGGGGGAATGAACACTGAAGCTTTCTTT
TRBV11-3,TRBJ2-2,TRBD1,few,CASSPRQGNTGELFF,TGTGCCAGCAGCCCTCGACAGGGGAACACCGGGGAGCTGTTTTTT
TRBV5-5,TRBJ2-3,-,many,CASSSGGPSDTQYF,TGTGCCAGCAGCTCGGGTGGGCCCTCAGATACGCAGTATTTT
TRBV30,TRBJ2-7,-,few,CAWSYVATSKGEQYF,TGTGCCTGGAGTTATGTAGCTACCTCTAAGGGCGAGCAGTACTTC
TRBV5-4,TRBJ1-5,-,-,CASSLAAAQPQHF,TGTGCCAGCAGCTTGGCCGCAGCTCAGCCCCAGCATTTT
TRBV6-5,TRBJ1-4,-,-,CASSYSPGGFEKLFF,TGTGCCAGCAGTTACTCACCGGGGGGGTTTGAAAAACTGTTTTTT
TRBV27,TRBJ1-6,-,few,CASSLGSYNSPLHF,TGTGCCAGCAGTTTGGGGAGCTATAATTCACCCCTCCACTTT
TRBV10-3,TRBJ2-3,-,-,CAISDGGSGTDTQYF,TGTGCCATCAGTGACGGGGGTTCTGGCACAGATACGCAGTATTTT
TRBV30,TRBJ2-7,-,-,CAWSVLLKQYF,TGTGCCTGGAGTGTACTTTTGAAGCAGTACTTC
TRBV19,TRBJ2-5,TRBD2,-,CASSKLAGGGLQETQYF,TGTGCCAGTAGTAAACTAGCGGGGGGCGGCCTTCAAGAGACCCAGTACTTC
TRBV5-5,TRBJ2-3,-,-,CASTVGGHSTDTQYF,TGTGCCAGCACGGTCGGGGGACATAGCACAGATACGCAGTATTTT
TRBV11-2,TRBJ2-2,TRBD2,few,CASNRDSGGLTGELFF,TGTGCCAGCAACCGGGATTCGGGGGGGCTGACCGGGGAGCTGTTTTTT
TRBV2,TRBJ1-6,-,-,CASSGWQALDSPLHF,TGTGCCAGCAGTGGGTGGCAGGCGCTGGATTCACCCCTCCACTTT
TRBV28,TRBJ2-1,-,once,CASSLFRTEYNEQFF,TGTGCCAGCAGTCTATTTCGGACTGAATACAATGAGCAGTTCTTC
TRBV5-1,TRBJ2-1,TRBD1,-,CASSTGQGVTYNEQFF,TGCGCCAGCAGCACAGGACAGGGGGTAACCTACAATGAGCAGTTCTTC
TRBV28,TRBJ1-1,-,few,CASSLLTGLNTEAFF,TGTGCCAGCAGTTTACTCACAGGGTTGAACACTGAAGCTTTCTTT
TRBV7-6,TRBJ2-7,-,-,CASSLSNYEQYF,TGTGCCAGCAGCTTATCCAACTACGAGCAGTACTTC
TRBV7-9,TRBJ2-1,-,few,CASVYGEASYNEQFF,TGTGCCAGCGTTTACGGGGAAGCGTCCTACAATGAGCAGTTCTTC
TRBV2,TRBJ2-5,TRBD2,few,CASIGTSGIETQYF,TGTGCCAGCATTGGGACTAGCGGAATTGAGACCCAGTACTTC
TRBV9,TRBJ1-1,-,-,CASSTHLGTEAFF,TGTGCCAGCAGCACCCACCTGGGCACTGAAGCTTTCTTT
TRBV11-2,TRBJ2-7,-,-,CASSFFPGRGDYEQYF,TGTGCCAGCAGCTTTTTCCCCGGCAGGGGGGACTACGAGCAGTACTTC
TRBV6-5,TRBJ1-2,TRBD1,-,CASSRTGRANYGYTF,TGTGCCAGCAGCCGGACAGGCCGAGCTAACTATGGCTACACCTTC
TRBV7-2,TRBJ2-2,TRBD2,-,CASSQAGSVHGELFF,TGTGCCAGCAGCCAAGCGGGGTCCGTTCACGGGGAGCTGTTTTTT
TRBV11-2,TRBJ2-1,-,-,CASSLGLEAEQFF,TGTGCCAGCAGCTTAGGGCTAGAAGCTGAGCAGTTCTTC
TRBV4-1,TRBJ2-2,-,-,CASSQEVANTGELFF,TGCGCCAGCAGCCAAGAGGTCGCGAACACCGGGGAGCTGTTTTTT
TRBV7-2,TRBJ1-1,-,once,CASSHTWNTEAFF,TGTGCCAGCAGCCATACATGGAACACTGAAGCTTTCTTT
TRBV7-5,TRBJ2-7,-,-,CARSCHRPRVSYEQYF,TGTGCCAGAAGCTGTCACAGGCCCAGGGTCTCCTACGAGCAGTACTTC
TRBV11-3,TRBJ1-1,TRBD1,-,CASSPGTGFAEAFF,TGTGCCAGCAGCCCAGGGACAGGGTTCGCTGAAGCTTTCTTT
TRBV4-1,TRBJ1-1,-,-,CASSQRMNTEAFF,TGCGCCAGCAGCCAGAGAATGAACACTGAAGCTTTCTTT
TRBV4-2,TRBJ2-7,-,once,CASSQDPRPTYEQYF,TGTGCCAGCAGCCAAGATCCCCGACCAACCTACGAGCAGTACTTC
TRBV5-6,TRBJ2-1,-,-,CASSLGPMARNEQFF,TGTGCCAGCAGCTTGGGTCCGATGGCACGCAATGAGCAGTTCTTC
TRBV5-1,TRBJ2-7,TRBD1,-,CASSLAGTGAYEQYF,TGCGCCAGCAGCTTGGCCGGGACAGGGGCTTACGAGCAGTACTTC
TRBV2,TRBJ2-5,TRBD1,many,CATRDRSIQETQYF,TGTGCCACCCGGGACAGGAGCATTCAAGAGACCCAGTACTTC
TRBV11-1,TRBJ1-4,-,medium-sized,CASSLQARNEKLFF,TGTGCCAGCAGCTTGCAGGCGCGCAATGAAAAACTGTTTTTT